These 8 T cell receptor beta chains were all obtained from the same sample, sequenced in a study of tissue T cells after allogeneic stem cell transplantation. Noted time point: mouse harvest day 7 after allogeneic transplant. Each mouse received 10^7 T-cell-depleted marrow cells plus 10^6 splenic CD5+ T cells by tail vein. Profiled with immunoSEQ multiplex PCR; TCRdb holds only in-frame clones, not every one. The sample shows around 7,700 clones, about 50% of them seen only once. Sequenced material: gut tissue. The receptor source for this set is a female BALB/c mouse given C57BL/6 T cells with graft-versus-host disease after an allogeneic hematopoietic cell transplant.

This clone is categorized as medium-sized (0.01 to 0.1%). Here the gene names and germline are mouse. The read gets to within 1 residue of the CDR3 end, and the germline J gene fills in the rest. The chain is built from TRBV16 and TRBJ2-7; TRBD1 agrees at 10 bases. The junction had 0 bases not matched to a gene; V was cut back by 4 bases and J by 3 bases. The CDR3 runs 13 residues. CDR1 SGHSA and CDR2 FRNQAP come from the germline V gene. CDR3 sequence: CASSWTGGYEQYF. The DNA read from the CDR3 is TGTGCAAGCAGCTGGACAGGGGGCTATGAACAGTAC.

Points on this clone: Gene names are mouse gene names. The read halts 1 residue ahead of the CDR3 end, with the missing end drawn from the germline J gene. This sequence joins TRBV23 and TRBJ2-1; the DNA was not used to check the table's D call, TRBD2. There are 16 residues in the CDR3. Germline V lookup: CDR1 KGHTA, CDR2 FQNQQP. Here the CDR3 reads CSSRLGTGGAFAEQFF. The CDR3 DNA, read in part, is TGCTCCAGCAGACTCGGGACTGGGGGGGCGTTTGCTGAGCAGTTC.

As concerns this clone: The genes and germline here are from mouse. The read ends 1 residue early relative to the CDR3; the germline J gene fills the gap. Within the sample, other DNA sequences also encode this same CDR3. The chain has TRBV26 and TRBJ2-7; 8 bases align to TRBD2. In germline, CDR1 is KGHPV, CDR2 FQNQEV (reference sequence). The CDR3 covers 12 residues. Trimming took 4 bases from V and 5 from J; bases not matched to a gene: 1. CDR3 in amino acids: CASSPTGDEQYF. Partial CDR3 DNA: TGTGCCAGCAGTCCGACTGGGGATGAACAGTAC.

Remarks on this clone: Gene names are the mouse ones. The observed sequence ends 1 residue before the CDR3 terminus, with the missing tail filled in from the germline J gene. The V gene is TRBV2, the J gene TRBJ1-2; D unresolved. Germline loops: CDR1 LGHNA, CDR2 YSYQKL. The V end lost 0 bases, the J end lost 1 base, and 3 bases lay between the germline ends. This CDR3 has 13 amino acids. CDR3 DNA (partial): TGTGCCAGCAGCCAAGACAGAAACTCCGACTACACC. It yields the protein CASSQDRNSDYT. The CDR3 in its entirety is CASSQDRNSDYTF. Full variable domain (outside the CDR3, taken from reference TRBV2 and TRBJ1-2): DPKIIQKPKYLVAVTGSEKILICEQYLGHNAMYWYRQSAKKPLEFMFSYSYQKLMDNQTASSRFQPQSSKKNHLDLQITALKPDDSATYFCASSQDRNSDYTFGSGTRLLVI.

Concerning this clone itself: The gene symbols are mouse symbols. Other DNA sequences from this sample encode an identical CDR3 as well. CDR3 loop: CASSLGGANTEVFF. The part of the CDR3 DNA that was read is TGTGCCAGCAGTTTGGGGGGGGCAAACACAGAAGTCTTC. This chain connects TRBV15 to TRBJ1-1; a possible D gene is TRBD1 (5 bases). The read halts 1 residue ahead of the CDR3 end, with the missing end drawn from the germline J gene. Germline values: CDR1 SGHND, CDR2 FRSKSL. V was pared by 3 bases and J by 0 bases, with 8 bases between. The CDR3 runs 14 residues.

This clone counts as medium-sized. Gene names refer to mouse genes. CDR3 loop: CASSQDPGQDTEVFF. The CDR3 bases that were read are TGTGCCAGCAGCCAAGACCCGGGACAGGACACAGAAGTCTTC. The chain combines TRBV2 with TRBJ1-1; 8 bases agree with TRBD1. The read ends 1 residue before the CDR3 terminus; that terminus is restored from the germline J gene. The CDR3 runs to 15 residues. V shed 0 bases, J shed 3 bases, and the junction held 3 bases outside the gene matches. Germline loops: CDR1 LGHNA, CDR2 YSYQKL.

With respect to this clone: Genes and germline are mouse. The read terminates 1 residue ahead of where the CDR3 ends, so the germline J gene completes it. The chain employs TRBV3 and TRBJ2-1; TRBD2 matches 13 bases. The germline V gene encodes CDR1 SNHLY and CDR2 FYNGKV (reference sequence). The trim removed 0 bases at V and 7 bases at J, leaving 3 bases unmatched. CDR3 length equals 16 residues. The CDR3 DNA, read in part, is TGTGCCAGCAGCTTAGCGCGGGACTGGGGGGGAGCTGAGCAGTTC. Encoded protein: CASSLARDWGGAEQF. The full CDR3 sequence reads CASSLARDWGGAEQFF.

A note on this clone: Gene labels here are mouse ones. The read is 1 residue too short to cover the CDR3 end, so that end is filled in from the germline J gene. The chain combines TRBV23 with TRBJ2-4; TRBD2 was called by the table and not checked on the DNA. CDR1 is KGHTA and CDR2 is FQNQQP in the germline V gene. CDR3 length: 19 residues. The CDR3 DNA, read in part, is TGCTCCAGCAGTCAATCGGGAGGGGGGGCTGGATCTAGTCAAAACACCTTGTAC. Translation: CSSSQSGGGAGSSQNTLY. The complete CDR3 protein is CSSSQSGGGAGSSQNTLYF.